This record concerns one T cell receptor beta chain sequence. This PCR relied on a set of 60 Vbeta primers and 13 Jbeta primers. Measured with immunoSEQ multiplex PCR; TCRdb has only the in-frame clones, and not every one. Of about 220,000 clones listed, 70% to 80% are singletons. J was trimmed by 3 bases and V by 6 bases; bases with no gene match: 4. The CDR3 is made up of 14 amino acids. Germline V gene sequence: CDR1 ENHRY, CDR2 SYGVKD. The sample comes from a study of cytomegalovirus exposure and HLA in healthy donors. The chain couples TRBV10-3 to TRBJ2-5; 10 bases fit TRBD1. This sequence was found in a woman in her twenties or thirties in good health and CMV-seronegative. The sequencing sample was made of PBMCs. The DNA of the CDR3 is TGTGCCATCAGAGGGGACAGGGGTAAAGAGACCCAGTACTTC. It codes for CAIRGDRGKETQYF.